This T cell receptor beta chain originates from a study of radiation and T cells in renal cell carcinoma. Findings of the study overall: Without pretreatment biopsies, baseline tumor clonotype presence was undetermined. In blood, top tumor clones expanded by 2 weeks, shrinking by 4.

Only in-frame clones appear in the TCRdb table, and some are missing; sequencing was by immunoSEQ multiplex PCR. Among around 170,000 clones listed, 88% were seen once. Time point: blood 4 weeks post-SBRT, at nephrectomy. Treatment denoted: 15 Gy SBRT to primary tumor, nephrectomy 4 weeks later. The CDR3 totals 15 residues. V was pared by 2 bases and J by 0 bases, with 11 bases between. CDR1 and CDR2 (germline): MNHEY, SVGAGI. This clone occurred once. Antigen specificity is unknown. The sequencing used blood, collected from a patient whose treatment included radiotherapy and nephrectomy. The source of this sequence is a woman aged 50 to 65 with renal cell carcinoma. The chain uses TRBV6-5 and TRBJ2-7, with D unresolved. The CDR3 sequence is CASSYLAQSSYEQYF. The CDR3 nucleotides read TGTGCCAGCAGTTACCTTGCGCAAAGCTCCTACGAGCAGTACTTC.